The 5 T cell receptor beta chains below were found in one sample sequenced in a study of T cell repertoires in cytomegalovirus infection. Their recognized antigens are unknown. TCRdb re-analysed the reads in MiXCR, keeping a single row per CDR3 protein. Found here are about 890,000 distinct CDR3 sequences, under 40% of them singletons; the top ten hold around an eighth. Here the sequenced sample was cultured CD8+ T cells from PBMCs, taken from culture after CMV antigen stimulation. The receptors were gathered from a human donor in good health (CMV status not recorded). Some clones in this sample may be carry-over from other donors' samples.

This clonotype was recorded a few times. The V and J genes are TRBV11-2 and TRBJ2-7, with 10 bases fitting TRBD2. The ends lost 3 bases at V and 6 bases at J; junction bases unmatched: 8. Germline V CDR1 and CDR2: SGHAT, FQNNGV. The CDR3 extends over 15 amino acids. For the CDR3, the DNA is TGTGCCAGCAGCTTGAGTAGAGCGGGGGGGTCCGAGCAGTACGTC. It encodes CASSLSRAGGSEQYV.

This clonotype was observed at least ten times. V usage is TRBV5-6 and J usage is TRBJ2-1; 8 bases line up with TRBD1. Germline V gene lookup returns CDR1 SGHDT and CDR2 YYEEEE. Unmatched junction bases numbered 0, after V lost 0 bases and J lost 7 bases. The CDR3 is 13 residues long. CDR3 loop: CASSLGTGNEQFF. CDR3 coding DNA: TGTGCCAGCAGCTTGGGGACAGGGAATGAGCAGTTCTTC.

This clonotype was counted at least ten times. V gene TRBV7-2 combines with J gene TRBJ1-1, with D hard to call. CDR1 is SGHTA, CDR2 FQGNSA, per germline. CDR3 length: 14 amino acids. Trimming pared 3 bases from V and 2 bases from J, leaving 10 bases between. As DNA, the CDR3 is TGTGCCAGCAGCTTCGGTGGGATCAACACTGAAGCTTTCTTT. This sequence encodes CASSFGGINTEAFF. The whole variable domain, filled in from reference TRBV7-2 and TRBJ1-1, reads GAGVSQSPSNKVTEKGKDVELRCDPISGHTALYWYRQSLGQGLEFLIYFQGNSAPDKSGLPSDRFSAERTGGSVSTLTIQRTQQEDSAVYLCASSFGGINTEAFFGQGTRLTVV.

This clonotype was found a few times. The genes are TRBV7-9 and TRBJ2-7; D is undetermined. Deletions cut 4 bases from V and 2 bases from J, with 9 bases between. The CDR3 has 13 amino acids. Looked up from germline, CDR1 is SEHNR and CDR2 is FQNEAQ (reference sequence). The CDR3: CASSSRIAYEQYV. The CDR3 coding sequence is TGTGCCAGCAGCTCACGAATAGCCTACGAGCAGTACGTC.

This clonotype has ten or more counts. The CDR3 loop is CASSPRLAGPYEQYF. CDR3 coding DNA: TGTGCCAGCAGCCCGAGACTAGCGGGGCCCTACGAGCAGTACTTC. The chain couples TRBV7-8 to TRBJ2-7, with 11 nucleotides matching TRBD2. The CDR3 is 15 amino acids. Trimming removed 5 bases from V and 2 bases from J; junction bases left unmatched: 5. Germline CDR1 reads SGHVS; CDR2 reads FQNEAQ.